The text below deals with one TCR beta chain. The antigen is unknown. This entry comes from a study of T cells expressing NK-cell markers. Study context: One of the eight sequenced donors was seronegative, whereas the other seven were HCMV-seropositive.

Germline CDR1 reads WSHSY; CDR2 reads SAAADI. The CDR3 spans 14 residues. Broader study findings: The CD3+CD56-NKG2C+ fraction was also led by these clonotypes in a few donors.

Using the 5' RACE reads, TCRdb records one entry per CDR3 protein without DNA. This sample's clone table lists approximately 150,000 distinct CDR3 sequences. This sequence joins TRBV10-2 and TRBJ2-2; no DNA is available, so the TRBD1 call from TCRdb remains unchecked. The receptor's source is a man younger than 30 in good health. Sequences were obtained from blood T cells: a sorted CD56 or NKG2C T cell subset, CD4+ or CD8+ T cells, or bulk PBMC T cells (not recorded which). The CDR3 spells CASSWTVTTGELFF.